The 20 T cell receptor beta chains presented below share a single source sample, sequenced in a study of CXCR3-negative and CXCR3-positive naive CD8 T cells. Regarding the study as a whole: Naive cells positive for CXCR3 carried more hydrophobic TRB CDR3s than CXCR3-negative ones.

The TRB cDNA libraries were prepared by 5' RACE with UMI labels. TCRdb reprocessed the 5' RACE reads and reports one entry per CDR3 protein, with no DNA. Recorded for this sample: approximately 100,000 distinct CDR3 sequences. Their specific antigens are unknown. The sequenced sample was naive CXCR3+ CD8+ T cells from blood. Subset: CD45RO-CCR7+CD27+CD95- naive CD8+ T cells expressing CXCR3 (TNR3+). These receptors were taken from a human donor in good health. Some clones in this sample may be carry-over from other donors' samples.

J is TRBJ2-3 and V is TRBV2. CDR1 and CDR2 (germline): SNHLY, FYNNEI. This CDR3 has 15 amino acids. CDR3 region: CASIQEASSTDTQYF. Looking up the rest from reference TRBV2 and TRBJ2-3 gives the full variable domain: EPEVTQTPSHQVTQMGQEVILRCVPISNHLYFYWYRQILGQKVEFLVSFYNNEISEKSEIFDDQFSVERPDGSNFTLKIRSTKLEDSAMYFCASIQEASSTDTQYFGPGTRLTVL.

This chain links TRBV6-6 with TRBJ2-1; TCRdb's D call, TRBD1, is unchecked because there is no DNA. This CDR3 has 12 amino acids. Per the germline V gene, CDR1 is MNHNY and CDR2 is SVGAGI (reference sequence). CDR3 residues: CATGQGANEQFF.

CDR3 residues: CASSDNDSPERTGELFF. The chain uses TRBV2 and TRBJ2-2; TCRdb's assignment of TRBD2 cannot be checked, as there is no DNA. The CDR3 is 17 amino acids. Germline values: CDR1 SNHLY, CDR2 FYNNEI.

This sequence joins TRBV9 and TRBJ1-1. The germline CDR1 and CDR2 sequences are SGDLS and YYNGEE. The CDR3 loop spans 13 amino acids. The CDR3 is CASSVAGYTEAFF.

The chain recombines TRBV10-3 with TRBJ2-5; TCRdb's D call, TRBD1, is unchecked because there is no DNA. This CDR3 comprises 17 residues. Per germline, CDR1 ENHRY and CDR2 SYGVKD. The CDR3 loop reads CAISEPWRGGSGETQYF.

This sequence joins TRBV9 and TRBJ2-1; TCRdb's D call of TRBD2 is untestable without DNA. Germline-derived CDR1 and CDR2 are SGDLS and YYNGEE. The CDR3 runs to 16 residues. CDR3 amino acids: CASSQGRGPSNNEQFF.

CDR3 amino acids: CASSSGLAGVPETQYF. The rearrangement links TRBV6-6 to TRBJ2-5; TCRdb lists TRBD2, though no DNA is available to test this call. The CDR3 length is 16 residues. The germline V gene encodes CDR1 MNHNY and CDR2 SVGAGI (reference sequence).

The CDR3 loop reads CASSLVGTVTDTQYF. The gene calls are TRBV7-6 and TRBJ2-3; the TRBD1 assignment by TCRdb is unverifiable without DNA. The CDR3 consists of 15 residues. The germline V gene has CDR1 SGHVS and CDR2 FNYEAQ.

The chain recombines TRBV28 with TRBJ2-2; TCRdb selects TRBD1, and the lack of DNA leaves this call unchecked. This CDR3 has 15 residues. Germline CDR1 and CDR2: MDHEN and SYDVKM. The CDR3 loop is CASSFGDREIAELFF.

The chain employs TRBV28 and TRBJ2-2. CDR1 and CDR2 from the germline V gene are MDHEN and SYDVKM. CDR3 length equals 14 residues. The CDR3 region is CASSFGTYTGELFF.

The rearrangement links TRBV6-2 or TRBV6-3 to TRBJ2-3; the TCRdb D gene call, TRBD1, has no DNA to confirm it. This CDR3 spans 18 amino acids. Germline-derived CDR1 and CDR2 are MNHEY and SVGEGT. The CDR3 sequence: CASSYIPSWGGAADTQYF.

The rearrangement joins TRBV7-9 to TRBJ2-1. The germline gives CDR1 SEHNR, CDR2 FQNEAQ (reference sequence). The CDR3 is made up of 12 amino acids. CDR3 amino acids: CASSTSGNEQFF.

The chain recombines TRBV4-1 with TRBJ2-7; TCRdb reports TRBD1, a call that lacks DNA to check it against. CDR1 and CDR2 from the germline V gene are MGHRA and YSYEKL. The CDR3 is made up of 15 amino acids. The CDR3 reads CASSQVRDRGYEQYF.

The chain joins TRBV6-2 or TRBV6-3 to TRBJ2-7; as DNA is missing, the TRBD1 call by TCRdb cannot be tested. The CDR3 totals 16 residues. Germline CDR1 reads MNHEY; CDR2 reads SVGEGT. CDR3 in amino acids: CAGSTTGVVRTYEQYF.

This chain uses TRBV13 with TRBJ1-2; TCRdb's D call, TRBD1, is unchecked because there is no DNA. Germline V gene sequence: CDR1 PRHDT, CDR2 FYEKMQ (reference sequence). CDR3 length: 14 amino acids. The CDR3 here is CASSQLTGIWGYTF.

The gene calls are TRBV28 and TRBJ1-4; with no DNA, the TCRdb D assignment of TRBD1 cannot be verified. CDR3 length: 12 residues. CDR1 is MDHEN and CDR2 is SYDVKM in the germline V gene. CDR3 residues: CASNGGIEKLFF.

The V and J genes are TRBV7-9 and TRBJ1-5; TCRdb designates TRBD1, a call that cannot be tested without DNA. This CDR3 is 16 amino acids long. Per germline, CDR1 SEHNR and CDR2 FQNEAQ (reference sequence). CDR3 amino acids: CASSLLDRGLEQPQHF.

The chain couples TRBV24-1 to TRBJ2-1. CDR3 length: 14 amino acids. Per the germline V gene, CDR1 is KGHDR and CDR2 is SFDVKD. The chain's CDR3 is CATSDLGVYNEQFF.

This chain uses TRBV28 with TRBJ2-1. This CDR3 has 13 amino acids. Germline values: CDR1 MDHEN, CDR2 SYDVKM. CDR3 sequence reads: CASSPLSYNEQFF. The entire variable domain, with the rest obtained from reference TRBV28 and TRBJ2-1, is as follows: DVKVTQSSRYLVKRTGEKVFLECVQDMDHENMFWYRQDPGLGLRLIYFSYDVKMKEKGDIPEGYSVSREKKERFSLILESASTNQTSMYLCASSPLSYNEQFFGPGTRLTVL.

The chain joins TRBV11-2 to TRBJ2-2. Germline V CDR1 and CDR2: SGHAT, FQNNGV. The CDR3 is made up of 12 amino acids. The CDR3 region is CASSLGAGELFF.